This is a list of T cell receptor beta chains from one sample in a study of shared clonotypes between healthy human individuals. Method: immunoSEQ multiplex PCR; TCRdb's copy keeps in-frame clones and lacks some. The data contain around 1.4 million clones, 98% of them singletons. The sample was naive CD4+ T cells sorted from blood. These receptors came from a young man in good health. Both conserved end residues are part of each CDR3. D genes are given only for firm matches.

V gene: TRBV18
D gene: TRBD1
J gene: TRBJ1-4
CDR3 DNA: TGTGCCAGCTCAATGACAGGGGCCAAAGAAAAACTGTTTTTT
CDR3 protein: CASSMTGAKEKLFF

V gene: TRBV25-1
D gene: TRBD1
J gene: TRBJ1-2
CDR3 DNA: TGTGCCAGCAGCCGGAAGACAGGGACATATGGCTACACCTTC
CDR3 protein: CASSRKTGTYGYTF

V gene: TRBV30
D gene: TRBD1
J gene: TRBJ2-6
CDR3 DNA: TGTGCCTGGAGTATACCATTAGACAGGGCTGGGGCCAACGTCCTGACTTTC
CDR3 protein: CAWSIPLDRAGANVLTF

V gene: TRBV7-2
D gene: TRBD2
J gene: TRBJ2-3
CDR3 DNA: TGTGCCAGCAGCTTACGGCGCGGGAGGGGTGCAGATACGCAGTATTTT
CDR3 protein: CASSLRRGRGADTQYF

V gene: TRBV30
D gene: NA
J gene: TRBJ2-7
CDR3 DNA: TGTGCCTGGAGTTCCCAGGGGGGGGCCTACGAGCAGTACTTC
CDR3 protein: CAWSSQGGAYEQYF

V gene: TRBV28
D gene: NA
J gene: TRBJ2-3
CDR3 DNA: TGTGCCAGCAGCACCCTACTAGCTGGCGTAGGTGCAGATACGCAGTATTTT
CDR3 protein: CASSTLLAGVGADTQYF

V gene: TRBV5-4
D gene: NA
J gene: TRBJ2-4
CDR3 DNA: TGTGCCAGCAGCTTGGCCGGAGGGAGGAACATTCAGTACTTC
CDR3 protein: CASSLAGGRNIQYF

V gene: TRBV5-6
D gene: NA
J gene: TRBJ1-1
CDR3 DNA: TGTGCCAGCAGCTTGGAACAGAGAAACACTGAAGCTTTCTTT
CDR3 protein: CASSLEQRNTEAFF

V gene: TRBV9
D gene: NA
J gene: TRBJ2-1
CDR3 DNA: TGTGCCAGCAGCATGCCAGGGGACTACAATGAGCAGTTCTTC
CDR3 protein: CASSMPGDYNEQFF

V gene: TRBV19
D gene: NA
J gene: TRBJ1-2
CDR3 DNA: TGTGCCAGTAGTTCGACAGGTGGTGGCTACACCTTC
CDR3 protein: CASSSTGGGYTF

V gene: TRBV18
D gene: NA
J gene: TRBJ2-6
CDR3 DNA: TGTGCCAGCTCACCGCTCCATTTGGACAGAACAGTCCAATGGGGCCCCTCTGGGGCCAACGTCCTGACTTTC
CDR3 protein: CASSPLHLDRTVQWGPSGANVLTF

V gene: TRBV25-1
D gene: NA
J gene: TRBJ2-2
CDR3 DNA: TGTGCCAGCAGTGAATTGTGGATCGGGGAGCTGTTTTTT
CDR3 protein: CASSELWIGELFF

V gene: TRBV18
D gene: NA
J gene: TRBJ2-1
CDR3 DNA: TGTGCCAGCTCACCATGGGGGCAGGACACACGAACAGCATACCAGTTCTTC
CDR3 protein: CASSPWGQDTRTAYQFF

V gene: TRBV28
D gene: NA
J gene: TRBJ2-7
CDR3 DNA: TGTGCCAGCAGGACGATCCGCGAGGAGCAGTACTTC
CDR3 protein: CASRTIREEQYF

V gene: TRBV29-1
D gene: NA
J gene: TRBJ2-3
CDR3 DNA: TGCAGCCAAACAAGTAGCACAGATACGCAGTATTTT
CDR3 protein: CSQTSSTDTQYF

V gene: TRBV6-5
D gene: TRBD1
J gene: TRBJ1-5
CDR3 DNA: TGTGCCAGCAGTGGGACAGGAGGTAATCAGCCCCAGCATTTT
CDR3 protein: CASSGTGGNQPQHF

V gene: TRBV18
D gene: NA
J gene: TRBJ2-7
CDR3 DNA: TGTGCCAGCTCAGCCGGGACGTTGAATAAAGACGAGCAGTACTTC
CDR3 protein: CASSAGTLNKDEQYF

V gene: TRBV5-4
D gene: NA
J gene: TRBJ2-5
CDR3 DNA: TGTGCCAGCAGCCGGGCGAGGGGAGTACAAGAGACCCAGTACTTC
CDR3 protein: CASSRARGVQETQYF

V gene: TRBV12-1
D gene: NA
J gene: TRBJ2-2
CDR3 DNA: TGTGCCAGCACAGGGGACATCGCCCCTCAAGACCGGGAGCTGTTTTTT
CDR3 protein: CASTGDIAPQDRELFF

V gene: TRBV15
D gene: NA
J gene: TRBJ2-5
CDR3 DNA: TGTGCCACCACCCCGGGACAACAAGAGACCCAGTACTTC
CDR3 protein: CATTPGQQETQYF

V gene: TRBV12-2
D gene: NA
J gene: TRBJ2-1
CDR3 DNA: TGTGCAAGCCAGCGGGCGGGAGAACCCCTTAACTACAATGAGCAGTTCTTC
CDR3 protein: CASQRAGEPLNYNEQFF

V gene: TRBV7-9
D gene: TRBD1
J gene: TRBJ1-1
CDR3 DNA: TGTGCCAGCAGTGACGACAGGGACGGGAACACTGAAGCTTTCTTT
CDR3 protein: CASSDDRDGNTEAFF

V gene: TRBV5-1
D gene: NA
J gene: TRBJ2-5
CDR3 DNA: TGCGCCAGCAGCTTTGGCGTACAAGAGACCCAGTACTTC
CDR3 protein: CASSFGVQETQYF

V gene: TRBV5-4
D gene: NA
J gene: TRBJ1-2
CDR3 DNA: TGTGCCAGCAGCTTCCCTTCGGGGGATAACTATGGCTACACCTTC
CDR3 protein: CASSFPSGDNYGYTF

V gene: TRBV5-4
D gene: TRBD2
J gene: TRBJ2-7
CDR3 DNA: TGTGCCAGCAGCTTGGGACTAGCGGGAGGCCTCGGTAGCGACGAGCAGTACTTC
CDR3 protein: CASSLGLAGGLGSDEQYF

V gene: TRBV19
D gene: NA
J gene: TRBJ2-6
CDR3 DNA: TGTGCCAGTAGTCCCGTCGGACCTGGGGCCAACGTCCTGACTTTC
CDR3 protein: CASSPVGPGANVLTF

V gene: TRBV18
D gene: TRBD2
J gene: TRBJ2-7
CDR3 DNA: TGTGCCAGCACGGGGGGAGGGGCGTTCTACGAGCAGTACTTC
CDR3 protein: CASTGGGAFYEQYF

V gene: TRBV27
D gene: NA
J gene: TRBJ2-7
CDR3 DNA: TGTGCCAGCAGTCCCGTTGCCGGGCGCTCCTACGAGCAGTACTTC
CDR3 protein: CASSPVAGRSYEQYF